This is a list of T cell receptor beta chains from one sample in a study of control samples from healthy donors and cancer patients. TCRdb's table, derived via immunoSEQ multiplex PCR, lists solely in-frame clones and lacks some. The top ten clones hold about 20% of a sample with tens of thousands of clones, around 80% of them seen once. Sequencing was performed on PBMCs. The receptors come from a man in his sixties with head and neck cancer. Each CDR3 is given with its conserved first and last residue. A D gene is named only where the DNA matches it firmly. Size values are once, few and many counts, or a class for expanded clones, and some rows have none.

d_call	v_call	cdr3_length	j_call	clone_size	cdr3_nt	cdr3_aa
-	TRBV30	14	TRBJ1-6	-	TGTGCCTGGAGTTTGGGGGCAGGGAATTCACCCCTCCACTTT	CAWSLGAGNSPLHF
TRBD1	TRBV7-2	15	TRBJ1-4	-	TGTGCCAGCAGCGCGGACAGGGTGAATAATGAAAAACTGTTTTTT	CASSADRVNNEKLFF
-	TRBV6-6	17	TRBJ1-6	-	TGTGCCAGCAGTCGCACCCCAAGCAGCTCCTATAATTCACCCCTCCACTTT	CASSRTPSSSYNSPLHF
TRBD1	TRBV5-1	16	TRBJ2-2	-	TGCGCCAGCAGCTCCGGGACAGGGGGCAGGGACGGGGAGCTGTTTTTT	CASSSGTGGRDGELFF
-	TRBV19	12	TRBJ1-1	-	TGTGCCAGTAGCCGGAGGTCGGCTGAAGCTTTCTTT	CASSRRSAEAFF
-	TRBV2	14	TRBJ2-6	-	TGTGCCAGCAGTGACAGGGGTGGGGCCAACGTCCTGACTTTC	CASSDRGGANVLTF
-	TRBV7-7	16	TRBJ2-2	-	TGTGCCAGCAGCTTGAACAAAGGGAGTTTTTCCGGGGAGCTGTTTTTT	CASSLNKGSFSGELFF
-	TRBV6-2/TRBV6-3	15	TRBJ1-2	-	TGTGCCAGCAGTTACTATAGGAGGGGCCAGTATGGCTACACCTTC	CASSYYRRGQYGYTF
-	TRBV4-1	15	TRBJ2-7	-	TGCGCCAGCAGCCACCCCGGACGGAACCTCTACGAGCAGTACTTC	CASSHPGRNLYEQYF
TRBD2	TRBV5-4	15	TRBJ2-1	-	TGTGCCAGCAGCTTTACTAGCGGGAGTGGCAATGAGCAGTTCTTC	CASSFTSGSGNEQFF
TRBD1	TRBV3-1/TRBV3-2	15	TRBJ1-1	-	TGTGCCAGCAGCCAGTTACAGGGGGTAAGGGCTGAAGCTTTCTTT	CASSQLQGVRAEAFF
-	TRBV6-6	13	TRBJ1-1	-	TGTGCCAGCAGTACCCGACGGGACACTGAAGCTTTCTTT	CASSTRRDTEAFF
-	TRBV28	15	TRBJ1-2	-	TGTGCCAGCAGTACCGGGGATGGGATTAACTATGGCTACACCTTC	CASSTGDGINYGYTF
-	TRBV7-2	13	TRBJ2-3	-	TGTGCCAGCAGCTTTCAACGCACAGATACGCAGTATTTT	CASSFQRTDTQYF
-	TRBV4-2	18	TRBJ1-5	-	TGTGCCAGCAGCCAAGATCGGATTATAAGGACTAACAATCAGCCCCAGCATTTT	CASSQDRIIRTNNQPQHF
-	TRBV30	14	TRBJ2-1	-	TGTGCCTGGATGAGGGGGACCCCCTACAATGAGCAGTTCTTC	CAWMRGTPYNEQFF
TRBD1	TRBV28	12	TRBJ1-5	-	TGTGCCAGCAGTGACAGGGTTAAGCCCCAGCATTTT	CASSDRVKPQHF
-	TRBV19	13	TRBJ1-3	-	TGTGCCAGTAGTCGGGATTCTGGAAACACCATATATTTT	CASSRDSGNTIYF
TRBD1	TRBV9	15	TRBJ1-4	-	TGTGCCAGCAGCGTAGGTAGAGCAGGGGGTGAAAAACTGTTTTTT	CASSVGRAGGEKLFF
-	TRBV9	15	TRBJ1-2	-	TGTGCCAGCAGCGTAGTGGAGGGGCCGGATTATGGCTACACCTTC	CASSVVEGPDYGYTF
-	TRBV27	15	TRBJ2-5	-	TGTGCCAGCAGGCGTGGCGCTGTAGGCCAAGAGACCCAGTACTTC	CASRRGAVGQETQYF
-	TRBV5-6	15	TRBJ1-5	-	TGTGCCAGCAGCTTGGGGCCGGGGTCGGATCAGCCCCAGCATTTT	CASSLGPGSDQPQHF
TRBD2	TRBV5-1	16	TRBJ2-2	few	TGCGCCAGCAGCCGTCGTATTGCGGGAGATACCGGGGAGCTGTTTTTT	CASSRRIAGDTGELFF
-	TRBV2	15	TRBJ1-5	-	TGTGCCAGCAGTGAACAACAGATTAGCAATCAGCCCCAGCATTTT	CASSEQQISNQPQHF
-	TRBV28	12	TRBJ1-1	few	TGTGCCAGCAGGCTCCCGAACACTGAAGCTTTCTTT	CASRLPNTEAFF
-	TRBV6-6	15	TRBJ2-7	-	TGTGCCAGCAGTTACTCGGTGCACGGCCGAGGGGAGCAGTACTTC	CASSYSVHGRGEQYF
-	TRBV9	15	TRBJ2-7	-	TGTGCCAGCAGCGTAGCGGCAGTCGGAACCTACGAGCAGTACTTC	CASSVAAVGTYEQYF
-	TRBV21-1	16	TRBJ2-5	-	TGTGCCAGCAGCAAAGATCGGACAGGGGGCCAAGAGACCCAGTACTTC	CASSKDRTGGQETQYF
-	TRBV7-9	15	TRBJ1-2	few	TGTGCCAGCAGCCCAATGGGAGGGCAGAAGTATGGCTACACCTTC	CASSPMGGQKYGYTF
-	TRBV29-1	12	TRBJ2-1	-	TGCAGTGTTCGCGAGGGAGGCGATGAGCAGTTCTTC	CSVREGGDEQFF
-	TRBV29-1	13	TRBJ2-7	-	TGCAGCGTTCAGATAGGGGGTATCTACGAGCAGTACTTC	CSVQIGGIYEQYF
TRBD1	TRBV15	13	TRBJ2-7	medium-sized	TGTGCCACCAGCAGGGATTACGACAGGGTTGGGTACTTC	CATSRDYDRVGYF
-	TRBV6-5	12	TRBJ2-3	-	TGTGCCAGCAAGGTGGGAACAGATACGCAGTATTTT	CASKVGTDTQYF
-	TRBV6-5	15	TRBJ2-3	-	TGTGCCAGCAGTCCCTCAAGCGGAGGGGCAGATACGCAGTATTTT	CASSPSSGGADTQYF
TRBD1	TRBV9	17	TRBJ2-6	-	TGTGCCAGCAGCCCTGGACAGGGGGCAGGTGGGGCCAACGTCCTGACTTTC	CASSPGQGAGGANVLTF
-	TRBV6-5	13	TRBJ1-1	-	TGTGCCAGCAGTCGAGAGGGCTACACTGAAGCTTTCTTT	CASSREGYTEAFF
TRBD2	TRBV5-1	15	TRBJ2-1	-	TGCGCCAGCAGCTTGACTAGCGGGTCGTACAATGAGCAGTTCTTC	CASSLTSGSYNEQFF
-	TRBV6-5	15	TRBJ1-1	once	TGTGCCAGCAGTTACGGGGCAGTCATGAACACTGAAGCTTTCTTT	CASSYGAVMNTEAFF
-	TRBV28	13	TRBJ1-2	-	TGTGCCAGCAGTTTAGCAGTGGCCTATGGCTACACCTTC	CASSLAVAYGYTF
-	TRBV6-5	15	TRBJ2-7	-	TGTGCCAGCAGTTACTCGTGGGCGCGGGCCTACGAGCAGTACTTC	CASSYSWARAYEQYF
-	TRBV12-3/TRBV12-4	10	TRBJ2-7	few	TGTGCCAGCAGTTTAAACGAGCAGTACTTC	CASSLNEQYF